The clone carrying this T cell receptor (beta chain) was detected once. Its cognate antigen is unknown. In germline, CDR1 is ENHRY, CDR2 SYGVKD. Trimming stripped 3 bases from V and 1 base from J, with 18 bases between. The CDR3 consists of 17 residues. The data derive from a study of cytomegalovirus exposure and HLA in healthy donors. Study context: Prior work identified roughly 120 million unique TCR beta sequences in 150 million to 200 million T cells. The study, taken as a whole, reports: A later analysis by the authors found several of the most significant clusters apparently linked to common viral pathogens. A few CMV-associated chains were confirmed in vitro to be specific for CMV antigens.

PCR employed 60 Vbeta and 13 Jbeta primers. Some clones are missing from TCRdb's copy, which holds only in-frame ones; the method was immunoSEQ multiplex PCR. The repertoire consists of about 120,000 clones, with about two thirds occurring once and the leading ten covering 8.5% to 9.5%. The TCR comes from a man between 25 and 39 years old in good health and CMV-seropositive. Material for sequencing was PBMCs. The genes are TRBV10-3 and TRBJ2-5; a possible D gene is TRBD1 (6 bases). CDR3 loop: CAISDPGQTQFQETQYF. DNA for the CDR3: TGTGCCATCAGTGATCCAGGACAGACTCAATTCCAAGAGACCCAGTACTTC.